This T cell receptor beta chain comes out of a study of glioma-infiltrating T cells after dendritic cell vaccination. Germline assignment: CDR1 SGHAT and CDR2 FQNNGV. The ends lost 0 bases at V and 4 bases at J; junction bases unmatched: 8. CDR3 length: 16 residues. Clones were sequenced by immunoSEQ multiplex PCR, and TCRdb holds only the in-frame ones, with some missing. The sample lists around 58,000 clones, approximately 78% occurring once. The origin of this receptor is a human donor with glioblastoma. The sample consisted of blood, taken before dendritic cell vaccination. This rearrangement joins TRBV11-2 to TRBJ1-2; TRBD1 matches at 7 bases. CDR3 coding DNA: TGTGCCAGCAGCTTAGATCTGGGACAGCCACGCTATGGCTACACCTTC. This translates into CASSLDLGQPRYGYTF.